This TCR beta chain was recorded in a study of blood T cell repertoires in COVID-19. Study information: Sites in the United States, Italy and Spain provided acute and convalescent COVID-19 samples. In each case, the material was cDNA or gDNA derived from T cells, B-cell-depleted T cells, or PBMCs.

In the study's own analysis: It was from reference gene primer amplification that nucleated cell counts were estimated. The protocol was immunoSEQ multiplex PCR, while the TCRdb copy is restricted to in-frame clones and leaves out a portion. The V and J calls and clone size were taken over from that table, and D and trimming were inferred from the DNA. The sample lists around 240,000 clones; around 84% were seen once. The CDR3 has 13 residues. Germline CDR1 is SGHRS and CDR2 is YFSETQ. V shed 0 bases and J shed 7 bases, with 8 bases lying between them. The sample taken for sequencing was peripheral blood. The chain combines TRBV5-1 with TRBJ2-1, with TRBD1 as a possible D gene (5 bases). The sequence came from a woman aged 40 to 50 who had recovered from COVID-19. In DNA, the CDR3 is TGCGCCAGCAGCTTGGGACAGCATAATGAGCAGTTCTTC. Encoded protein: CASSLGQHNEQFF.